This passage covers 18 T cell receptor beta chains from one sample sequenced in a study of blood T cell repertoires in COVID-19. Using immunoSEQ multiplex PCR, the repertoire was profiled, and TCRdb retains in-frame clones only, with some absent. Among 100,000 to 150,000 clones listed, less than 90% were seen once. Sequencing was done on a sample of peripheral blood. All receptors derive from an elderly man with active or convalescent COVID-19.

This clone was picked up one time. The chain recombines TRBV5-1 with TRBJ2-7, with 7 nucleotides matching TRBD1. This CDR3 has 14 residues. Trimming cost V 3 bases and J 4 bases; bases outside gene matches: 7. Germline CDR1 and CDR2: SGHRS and YFSETQ. The CDR3 protein is CASSSGQVGYEQYF. The CDR3, as DNA: TGCGCCAGCAGCTCAGGACAGGTTGGATACGAGCAGTACTTC.

The chain recombines TRBV18 with TRBJ2-7; D gene uncertain. This CDR3 has 14 residues. V was pared by 2 bases and J by 1 base, with 9 bases between. The germline V gene has CDR1 KGHSH and CDR2 LQKENI. CDR3 sequence (DNA): TGTGCCAGCTCACCAGGTGGCAGGTCCTACGAGCAGTACTTC. This gives the protein CASSPGGRSYEQYF. Drawing the rest from reference TRBV18 and TRBJ2-7, the complete variable domain is NAGVMQNPRHLVRRRGQEARLRCSPMKGHSHVYWYRQLPEEGLKFMVYLQKENIIDESGMPKERFSAEFPKEGPSILRIQQVVRGDSAAYFCASSPGGRSYEQYFGPGTRLTVT.

The chain couples TRBV4-1 to TRBJ2-5; a weak D match, TRBD2 (6 bases). V was cut by 1 base and J by 4 bases, with 10 bases left in between. This CDR3 is 14 amino acids long. From germline, CDR1 is MGHRA and CDR2 YSYEKL. For the CDR3, the DNA is TGCGCCAGCAGCCAAGGGTCAGCGGGAGAGACCCAGTACTTC. The encoded protein is CASSQGSAGETQYF.

The genes are TRBV28 and TRBJ1-1; D might be TRBD1 (6 bases). Trimming stripped 5 bases from V and 5 bases from J, with 18 bases between. The CDR3 loop spans 15 amino acids. CDR1 is MDHEN and CDR2 is SYDVKM in the germline V gene. The CDR3 nucleotides are TGTGCCAGCAGTCTTTTCCAACAGGGAAGGACTGAAGCTTTCTTT. It specifies CASSLFQQGRTEAFF. The variable domain in full, completed from reference TRBV28 and TRBJ1-1, reads DVKVTQSSRYLVKRTGEKVFLECVQDMDHENMFWYRQDPGLGLRLIYFSYDVKMKEKGDIPEGYSVSREKKERFSLILESASTNQTSMYLCASSLFQQGRTEAFFGQGTRLTVV.

J is TRBJ1-2 and V is TRBV6-5; possible D gene TRBD1, 6 bases. Per the germline V gene, CDR1 is MNHEY and CDR2 is SVGAGI. V lost 6 bases and J lost 3, with 8 bases in between. This CDR3 has 12 amino acids. The CDR3 DNA follows: TGTGCCAGCAGACGACAGGACTATGGCTACACCTTC. Its translation is CASRRQDYGYTF.

V and J are TRBV28 and TRBJ1-5; D not resolved. V lost 2 bases, J lost 2 bases, and 7 bases lay in between. From germline, CDR1 is MDHEN and CDR2 SYDVKM. The CDR3 has 14 residues. The CDR3 DNA reads TGTGCCAGCAGTTTAGCTAGAGGCAATCAGCCCCAGCATTTT. As protein: CASSLARGNQPQHF.

J is TRBJ2-5 and V is TRBV15; TRBD2 aligns across 12 bases. The V gene end was trimmed by 8 bases and the J gene end by 5 bases; junction bases not matched to a gene: 6. This CDR3 is 14 amino acids long. The germline V gene encodes CDR1 LNHNV and CDR2 YYDKDF (reference sequence). CDR3 sequence (DNA): TGTGCCACCGGGAGACTAGCGGGAGTTGAGACCCAGTACTTC. Translating it yields CATGRLAGVETQYF.

The chain combines TRBV5-5 with TRBJ2-1; 16 positions agree with TRBD2. The CDR3 contains 18 residues. Germline assignment: CDR1 SGHKS and CDR2 YYEKEE (reference sequence). Trimming took 4 bases from V and 5 from J; bases not matched to a gene: 9. The chain's CDR3 is CASSLNLGLAGGNNEQFF. The CDR3 DNA reads TGTGCCAGCAGCCTGAACCTGGGACTAGCGGGGGGGAACAATGAGCAGTTCTTC.

The V and J genes are TRBV11-2 and TRBJ1-3; no firm D call. The germline V gene encodes CDR1 SGHAT and CDR2 FQNNGV. The CDR3 sequence is 14 residues long. Trimming cost V 2 bases and J 0 bases, with 5 bases left between them. The CDR3 reads CASSLSISGNTIYF. The CDR3 nucleotides read TGTGCCAGCAGCTTATCAATCTCTGGAAACACCATATATTTT.

The chain is built from TRBV12-5 and TRBJ2-3; the match to TRBD2 covers 14 bases. Germline assignment: CDR1 LGHNT and CDR2 FRNRAP. This CDR3 is built from 16 residues. Trimming removed 6 bases from V and 6 bases from J; junction bases left unmatched: 8. CDR3 in amino acids: CASGLGTSGRVDTQYF. In DNA, the CDR3 is TGTGCTAGTGGCCTAGGGACTAGCGGGAGAGTGGATACGCAGTATTTT. Variable domain in full (rest from reference TRBV12-5 and TRBJ2-3): DARVTQTPRHKVTEMGQEVTMRCQPILGHNTVFWYRQTMMQGLELLAYFRNRAPLDDSGMPKDRFSAEMPDATLATLKIQPSEPRDSAVYFCASGLGTSGRVDTQYFGPGTRLTVL.

The V gene is TRBV7-2, the J gene TRBJ2-7; 11 positions agree with TRBD2. Germline V lookup: CDR1 SGHTA, CDR2 FQGNSA. J lost 0 bases, V lost 5 bases, and 6 bases had no gene match. The length of the CDR3 is 16 residues. This CDR3 reads CASSVAGTSGSYEQYF. The CDR3 nucleotides read TGTGCCAGCAGCGTCGCCGGGACTAGCGGCTCCTACGAGCAGTACTTC.

The rearrangement joins TRBV19 to TRBJ1-2, with D perhaps matching TRBD1 (6 bases). Germline V lookup: CDR1 LNHDA, CDR2 SQIVND (reference sequence). The CDR3 is 16 residues long. V lost 3 bases to trimming and J lost 4 bases, with 18 bases between them. CDR3 nucleotides: TGTGCCAGTAGTATCACTCCACAGGGCGTTTTCTATGGCTACACCTTC. Encoded protein: CASSITPQGVFYGYTF.

The chain recombines TRBV18 with TRBJ1-1, with D uncertain. Germline CDR1 reads KGHSH; CDR2 reads LQKENI. Trimming pared 3 bases from V and 2 bases from J, leaving 7 bases between. This CDR3 has 13 residues. CDR3: CASSPRQNTEAFF. The CDR3 nucleotides are TGTGCCAGCTCACCTCGACAAAACACTGAAGCTTTCTTT.

This rearrangement joins TRBV18 to TRBJ2-1; D uncertain. V lost 6 bases to trimming and J lost 9 bases, with 21 bases between them. This CDR3 comprises 15 residues. CDR1 and CDR2 (germline): KGHSH, LQKENI. The CDR3 reads CASSQEHPPLVEQFF. In DNA form, the CDR3 reads TGTGCCAGCTCCCAAGAGCATCCCCCTTTGGTTGAGCAGTTCTTC. Complete variable domain (other parts from reference TRBV18 and TRBJ2-1): NAGVMQNPRHLVRRRGQEARLRCSPMKGHSHVYWYRQLPEEGLKFMVYLQKENIIDESGMPKERFSAEFPKEGPSILRIQQVVRGDSAAYFCASSQEHPPLVEQFFGPGTRLTVL.

This chain uses TRBV6-1 with TRBJ1-2, with a possible D match to TRBD1 (5 bases). The V end lost 0 bases, the J end lost 4 bases, and 18 bases lay between the germline ends. The CDR3 is 17 amino acids. The V gene's germline CDR1 is MNHNS and CDR2 SASEGT. CDR3 in amino acids: CASSEAGTTAWSYGYTF. CDR3 bases: TGTGCCAGCAGTGAAGCGGGAACGACAGCTTGGTCCTATGGCTACACCTTC.

The genes are TRBV5-1 and TRBJ1-1; 8 bases agree with TRBD1. The CDR3 sequence is 13 residues long. V was pared by 2 bases and J by 5 bases, with 2 bases of the junction left unmatched. Germline values: CDR1 SGHRS, CDR2 YFSETQ. CDR3 DNA sequence: TGCGCCAGCAGCTTCCAGGGGGCGACTGAAGCTTTCTTT. It specifies CASSFQGATEAFF.

The table lists this clone with a few counts. V and J are TRBV7-3 and TRBJ1-1, with TRBD1 as a possible D gene (6 bases). Deletions cut 7 bases from V and 1 base from J, with 10 bases between. Per the germline V gene, CDR1 is SGHTA and CDR2 is FQGTGA. The CDR3 extends over 13 amino acids. CDR3 coding DNA: TGTGCCAGCAAGTGGGGGCAGAACACTGAAGCTTTCTTT. This encodes CASKWGQNTEAFF.

In its sample, this clone was seen once. The CDR3, as DNA: TGCAGCGGCCGACAGGGAAAAGAGACCCAGTACTTC. Amino acid sequence: CSGRQGKETQYF. The J gene is TRBJ2-5, the V gene TRBV29-1; 7 bases match TRBD1. The CDR3 is 12 residues long. Germline V gene data show CDR1 as SQVTM and CDR2 as ANQGSEA. V lost 7 bases, J lost 3 bases, and 5 bases stayed unmatched.